These 31 T cell receptor beta chains share one sample of origin, sequenced in a study of blood T cell repertoires in COVID-19 (dated by TCRdb to the early 2020s). Receptors were amplified or captured by the immunoSEQ multiplex PCR assay. The table comes from immuneACCESS by way of TCRdb, which keeps in-frame sequences with V and J called. Part of the clones is missing from these tables; in studies checked, under half for an unresolved V gene and the rest for unknown reasons. The sample table records more than 85,000 clones; around 90% of these occur just once. The ten largest clones take up around 5.1% of the sample. The sequenced sample consisted of peripheral blood. These receptor sequences come from a human donor in a cohort sampled during active COVID-19.

The V gene is TRBV24-1, the J gene TRBJ2-3, with D perhaps matching TRBD2 (6 bases). Germline CDR1 and CDR2: KGHDR and SFDVKD. The ends were cut back, 1 base at V and 1 base at J, with 14 bases in the middle. The CDR3 runs to 17 residues. The CDR3 bases are TGTGCCACCAGTGATTTAGCAGCGGGCCACGGCACAGATACGCAGTATTTT. Translating gives CATSDLAAGHGTDTQYF.

V usage is TRBV19 and J usage is TRBJ1-2; 8 bases are a match to TRBD1. V was pared by 7 bases and J by 4 bases, with 8 bases of the junction left unmatched. CDR3 size: 14 residues. The V gene's germline CDR1 is LNHDA and CDR2 SQIVND (reference sequence). This chain's CDR3 is CASTPGQGGYGYTF. CDR3 nucleotides: TGTGCCAGTACTCCCGGACAGGGAGGCTATGGCTACACCTTC.

This clone was observed once. The rearrangement joins TRBV20-1 to TRBJ2-1, with 7 bases matching TRBD1. The trim removed 6 bases at V and 4 bases at J, leaving 0 bases unmatched. Germline CDR1 DFQATT, CDR2 SNEGSKA (reference sequence). The CDR3 extends over 11 amino acids. For the CDR3, the DNA is TGCAGTGCACAGGGGTACAATGAGCAGTTCTTC. This codes for CSAQGYNEQFF.

This clone was seen just once. The chain recombines TRBV3-1 (or the pseudogene TRBV3-2) with TRBJ2-3; possibly TRBD2 for D (5 bases). Trimming removed 1 base at V and 2 bases at J, with 16 bases between. There are 17 residues in the CDR3. CDR1 and CDR2 (germline): LGHDT, YNNKEL (reference sequence). The CDR3 sequence is CASSQVSQRIITDTQYF. The CDR3 DNA reads as TGTGCCAGCAGCCAAGTTTCACAGCGGATAATCACAGATACGCAGTATTTT.

The gene calls are TRBV24-1 and TRBJ2-3, with 8 bases fitting TRBD1. Germline CDR1 is KGHDR and CDR2 is SFDVKD. The CDR3 runs to 17 residues. Trimming removed 3 bases from V and 0 bases from J; junction bases left unmatched: 7. The chain's CDR3 is CATSDSTGGASTDTQYF. The CDR3 DNA reads TGTGCCACCAGTGATAGCACAGGGGGTGCCAGCACAGATACGCAGTATTTT.

This clone was detected a few times. This chain uses TRBV25-1 with TRBJ1-1; possible D gene TRBD1, 5 bases. Germline V gene data show CDR1 as MGHDK and CDR2 as SYGVNS. V was trimmed by 4 bases and J by 7 bases, leaving 13 bases between them. The CDR3 consists of 13 residues. As DNA, the CDR3 is TGTGCCAGCAGTGGCGGGACCTTAAGTGAAGCTTTCTTT. Protein product: CASSGGTLSEAFF. Combining the CDR3 with reference TRBV25-1 and TRBJ1-1 gives the whole variable domain EADIYQTPRYLVIGTGKKITLECSQTMGHDKMYWYQQDPGMELHLIHYSYGVNSTEKGDLSSESTVSRIRTEHFPLTLESARPSHTSQYLCASSGGTLSEAFFGQGTRLTVV.

The gene calls are TRBV5-1 and TRBJ1-4; 12 nucleotides match TRBD1. Unmatched junction bases numbered 7, after V lost 0 bases and J lost 1 base. The CDR3 is 19 amino acids. In germline, CDR1 is SGHRS, CDR2 YFSETQ. The CDR3 region is CASSLAPGTGGITNEKLFF. The CDR3 DNA follows: TGCGCCAGCAGCTTGGCCCCCGGGACAGGGGGCATAACTAATGAAAAACTGTTTTTT.

This sequence joins TRBV4-1 and TRBJ1-2; D gene uncertain. This CDR3 is built from 14 residues. Trimming took 0 bases from V and 4 from J, leaving 9 bases between them. Germline assignment: CDR1 MGHRA and CDR2 YSYEKL. CDR3 sequence: CASSQDPGVYGYTF. For the CDR3, the DNA is TGCGCCAGCAGCCAAGATCCGGGAGTCTATGGCTACACCTTC.

The V call is TRBV9, the J call TRBJ1-2; D is uncertain. Germline CDR1 SGDLS, CDR2 YYNGEE. CDR3 size: 15 residues. Trimming cost V 3 bases and J 0 bases, with 12 bases left between them. In DNA form, the CDR3 reads TGTGCCAGCAGCGCCGACGAGGGAGCTAACTATGGCTACACCTTC. As protein: CASSADEGANYGYTF.

J is TRBJ2-7 and V is TRBV20-1; 7 bases map to TRBD1. V shed 5 bases and J 6 bases; nucleotides not matched to a gene: 4. There are 11 residues in the CDR3. Germline CDR1 DFQATT, CDR2 SNEGSKA (reference sequence). In DNA form, the CDR3 reads TGCAGTGCTCCGACAGGGAGCGAGCAGTACTTC. It codes for CSAPTGSEQYF.

The CDR3, as DNA: TGTGCCAGCAGTTTAGCTTCCGCGGGGGTGCGCAATCAGCCCCAGCATTTT. Translated: CASSLASAGVRNQPQHF. The V and J genes are TRBV28 and TRBJ1-5, with D possibly being TRBD1 (5 bases). CDR1 MDHEN and CDR2 SYDVKM come from the germline V gene. With 2 bases removed from V and 2 bases from J, the gap between germline ends came to 16 bases. This CDR3 is built from 17 residues.

J is TRBJ1-5 and V is TRBV10-1; maybe TRBD1 (6 bases). This CDR3 spans 15 amino acids. CDR1 WNHNN and CDR2 SYGVQD come from the germline V gene (reference sequence). V was shortened by 7 bases and J by 7 bases, with 20 bases between the two germline ends. CDR3 amino acids: CASTCNSTGRQPQHF. The CDR3, as DNA: TGCGCCAGCACCTGCAACTCGACAGGTCGGCAGCCCCAGCATTTT.

This chain links TRBV20-1 with TRBJ1-3; D unclear. The germline V gene has CDR1 DFQATT and CDR2 SNEGSKA (reference sequence). With 3 bases removed from V and 0 bases from J, the gap between germline ends came to 12 bases. CDR3 length equals 15 residues. Written as DNA, the CDR3 is TGCAGTGCTAGTCCCTCCGTCTCCTCTGGAAACACCATATATTTT. This encodes CSASPSVSSGNTIYF.

The V call is TRBV2, the J call TRBJ1-5; D is ambiguous. Germline CDR1 is SNHLY and CDR2 is FYNNEI. The CDR3 loop spans 15 amino acids. Between the trimmed V and J ends, which lost 1 base and 4 bases, there was a span of 11 bases. CDR3 in DNA: TGTGCCAGCAGTGAAGAGGGATGGGAGAATCAGCCCCAGCATTTT. Translated: CASSEEGWENQPQHF.

The chain is built from TRBV7-2 and TRBJ1-1; D may be TRBD1 (5 bases). Germline CDR1 is SGHTA and CDR2 is FQGNSA. With 11 bases removed from V and 4 bases from J, the gap between germline ends came to 14 bases. CDR3 size: 12 residues. The CDR3 is CASCRGSTEAFF. CDR3 coding DNA: TGTGCCTCCTGTCGGGGGAGCACTGAAGCTTTCTTT.

This chain joins TRBV27 and TRBJ2-2; 8 bases agree with TRBD1. The germline V gene encodes CDR1 MNHEY and CDR2 SMNVEV (reference sequence). V lost 8 bases, J lost 5 bases, and 10 bases stayed unmatched. The CDR3 covers 15 residues. The CDR3 sequence: CASRTGTGWTGELFF. In DNA, the CDR3 is TGTGCCAGCCGGACTGGGACAGGCTGGACCGGGGAGCTGTTTTTT.

This clone was picked up a small number of times. The chain links TRBV5-1 to TRBJ1-3, with D perhaps matching TRBD1 (5 bases). CDR1 and CDR2 (germline): SGHRS, YFSETQ. Trimming took 4 bases from V and 6 from J, leaving 14 bases between them. The CDR3 extends over 14 amino acids. The CDR3: CASSVGGTENTIYF. The CDR3 nucleotides are TGCGCCAGCAGCGTCGGGGGGACTGAAAACACCATATATTTT.

This clone was detected a few times. The rearrangement uses TRBV11-1 and TRBJ2-1; possibly TRBD2 for D (5 bases). The CDR3 sequence is 14 residues long. The V gene's germline CDR1 is SGHAT and CDR2 FQDESV (reference sequence). The V gene lost 6 bases and the J gene lost 10 bases, with 19 bases spanning the gap. The CDR3 DNA is TGTGCCAGCAGTCATCACGGGGAATCCCGAGAGCAGTTCTTC. The encoded protein is CASSHHGESREQFF.

In its sample, this clone was seen once. This sequence joins TRBV4-1 and TRBJ1-5; weak D call: TRBD1 (5 bases). The CDR3 totals 15 residues. V was pared by 1 base and J by 7 bases, with 14 bases between. In germline, CDR1 is MGHRA, CDR2 YSYEKL. CDR3 DNA sequence: TGCGCCAGCAGCCAAGTGGGCGGGGGATGGCAGCCCCAGCATTTT. This encodes CASSQVGGGWQPQHF.

This rearrangement joins TRBV6-6 to TRBJ1-1; 7 positions match TRBD1. Germline V lookup: CDR1 MNHNY, CDR2 SVGAGI (reference sequence). Germline trimming cut 5 bases from V and 4 bases from J; bases unmatched to any gene: 7. This CDR3 has 14 amino acids. The CDR3 DNA reads TGTGCCAGCAGTCACAGGGGCGAGAGCACTGAAGCTTTCTTT. This translates into CASSHRGESTEAFF.

The rearrangement joins TRBV28 to TRBJ1-2; 7 bases agree with TRBD1. Per the germline V gene, CDR1 is MDHEN and CDR2 is SYDVKM. The CDR3 is 14 amino acids. The junction had 9 bases not matched to a gene; V was cut back by 7 bases and J by 4 bases. CDR3 sequence: CASTETRGLYGYTF. The CDR3 region has the DNA TGTGCCAGCACCGAGACAAGGGGGCTCTATGGCTACACCTTC.

This clone was seen a single time. The chain combines TRBV29-1 with TRBJ2-5, with 8 nucleotides matching TRBD2. CDR3 length: 14 amino acids. Looked up from germline, CDR1 is SQVTM and CDR2 is ANQGSEA. V was clipped by 4 bases and J by 5 bases; unmatched bases: 9. The CDR3 spells CSVGWSGSSETQYF. CDR3 DNA sequence: TGCAGCGTTGGGTGGAGCGGGAGTTCCGAGACCCAGTACTTC. Full variable domain (outside the CDR3, taken from reference TRBV29-1 and TRBJ2-5): SAVISQKPSRDICQRGTSLTIQCQVDSQVTMMFWYRQQPGQSLTLIATANQGSEATYESGFVIDKFPISRPNLTFSTLTVSNMSPEDSSIYLCSVGWSGSSETQYFGPGTRLLVL.

The chain has TRBV29-1 and TRBJ2-5, with D possibly TRBD1 on 5 matching bases. Trimming pared 2 bases from V and 4 bases from J, leaving 11 bases between. The CDR3 runs 13 residues. Germline V gene data show CDR1 as SQVTM and CDR2 as ANQGSEA. The CDR3 DNA is TGCAGCGTTGAACCATCAACAGGAGAGACCCAGTACTTC. Its translation: CSVEPSTGETQYF.

The genes are TRBV4-1 and TRBJ1-2; 7 bases map to TRBD1. In germline, CDR1 is MGHRA, CDR2 YSYEKL. This CDR3 contains 18 residues. Trimming took 2 bases from V and 4 from J; bases not matched to a gene: 16. CDR3 loop: CASSQMEGRGRGPYGYTF. The CDR3 coding sequence is TGCGCCAGCAGCCAAATGGAAGGTAGGGGGCGCGGCCCCTATGGCTACACCTTC.

The chain recombines TRBV7-3 with TRBJ2-1; TRBD2 agrees at 12 bases. The CDR3 runs to 15 residues. Germline assignment: CDR1 SGHTA and CDR2 FQGTGA. V shed 4 bases and J 5 bases; nucleotides not matched to a gene: 3. Here the CDR3 DNA reads TGTGCCAGCAGCTCTACTAGCGGGGGGAACAATGAGCAGTTCTTC. Its protein is CASSSTSGGNNEQFF. The whole variable domain, remainder taken from reference TRBV7-3 and TRBJ2-1, is GAGVSQTPSNKVTEKGKYVELRCDPISGHTALYWYRQSLGQGPEFLIYFQGTGAADDSGLPNDRFFAVRPEGSVSTLKIQRTERGDSAVYLCASSSTSGGNNEQFFGPGTRLTVL.

This clone was observed a few times. The chain joins TRBV6-4 to TRBJ2-7, with TRBD2 identical over 16 bases. V dropped 9 bases and J dropped 9; count of bases not matched to a gene: 17. CDR1 is MRHNA and CDR2 is SNTAGT in the germline V gene. The CDR3 is made up of 17 amino acids. The CDR3 DNA follows: TGTGCCAGGAGAGTTTTGGGGACTAGCGGGAGGGCTAACCGGCAGTACTTC. Amino acid sequence: CARRVLGTSGRANRQYF.

The chain employs TRBV11-1 and TRBJ2-1, with TRBD2 matching over 9 bases. The CDR3 covers 16 residues. J gave up 2 bases and V 4 bases, and 6 bases lay outside the gene matches. Germline-derived CDR1 and CDR2 are SGHAT and FQDESV (reference sequence). CDR3 region: CASSSPGGGAYNEQFF. DNA of the CDR3: TGTGCCAGCAGCTCCCCGGGCGGGGGGGCCTACAATGAGCAGTTCTTC. The whole variable domain, filled in from reference TRBV11-1 and TRBJ2-1, reads EAEVAQSPRYKITEKSQAVAFWCDPISGHATLYWYRQILGQGPELLVQFQDESVVDDSQLPKDRFSAERLKGVDSTLKIQPAELGDSAMYLCASSSPGGGAYNEQFFGPGTRLTVL.

This chain links TRBV4-1 with TRBJ1-3; D gene ambiguous. V was trimmed by 0 bases and J by 4 bases, leaving 10 bases between them. From germline, CDR1 is MGHRA and CDR2 YSYEKL. The CDR3 extends over 15 amino acids. The CDR3, as DNA: TGCGCCAGCAGCCAAGAGTCGAGTAAAGGAAACACCATATATTTT. Translating it yields CASSQESSKGNTIYF.

The J gene is TRBJ2-3, the V gene TRBV5-1; D is undetermined. This CDR3 has 14 residues. The germline gives CDR1 SGHRS, CDR2 YFSETQ. Trimming pared 3 bases from V and 1 base from J, leaving 9 bases between. The CDR3 reads CASSYVTGTDTQYF. The CDR3 nucleotides are TGCGCCAGCAGCTACGTGACTGGCACAGATACGCAGTATTTT. Using reference TRBV5-1 and TRBJ2-3 for the parts outside the CDR3, the full variable domain is KAGVTQTPRYLIKTRGQQVTLSCSPISGHRSVSWYQQTPGQGLQFLFEYFSETQRNKGNFPGRFSGRQFSNSRSEMNVSTLELGDSALYLCASSYVTGTDTQYFGPGTRLTVL.

The gene calls are TRBV5-1 and TRBJ2-1, with 10 bases identical to TRBD2. The germline gives CDR1 SGHRS, CDR2 YFSETQ. J gave up 5 bases and V 4 bases, and 9 bases lay outside the gene matches. The CDR3 contains 16 residues. In DNA, the CDR3 is TGCGCCAGCAGCCTGGCAGTTAGCGGGGGGAACAATGAGCAGTTCTTC. Its protein is CASSLAVSGGNNEQFF. The entire variable domain, with the rest obtained from reference TRBV5-1 and TRBJ2-1, is as follows: KAGVTQTPRYLIKTRGQQVTLSCSPISGHRSVSWYQQTPGQGLQFLFEYFSETQRNKGNFPGRFSGRQFSNSRSEMNVSTLELGDSALYLCASSLAVSGGNNEQFFGPGTRLTVL.

The chain combines TRBV27 with TRBJ2-3; D unclear. The germline CDR1 and CDR2 sequences are MNHEY and SMNVEV (reference sequence). CDR3 length: 12 residues. Deletions cut 3 bases from V and 7 bases from J, with 8 bases between. CDR3 sequence (DNA): TGTGCCAGCAGTTTTACACCAAATACGCAGTATTTT. Its translation: CASSFTPNTQYF.